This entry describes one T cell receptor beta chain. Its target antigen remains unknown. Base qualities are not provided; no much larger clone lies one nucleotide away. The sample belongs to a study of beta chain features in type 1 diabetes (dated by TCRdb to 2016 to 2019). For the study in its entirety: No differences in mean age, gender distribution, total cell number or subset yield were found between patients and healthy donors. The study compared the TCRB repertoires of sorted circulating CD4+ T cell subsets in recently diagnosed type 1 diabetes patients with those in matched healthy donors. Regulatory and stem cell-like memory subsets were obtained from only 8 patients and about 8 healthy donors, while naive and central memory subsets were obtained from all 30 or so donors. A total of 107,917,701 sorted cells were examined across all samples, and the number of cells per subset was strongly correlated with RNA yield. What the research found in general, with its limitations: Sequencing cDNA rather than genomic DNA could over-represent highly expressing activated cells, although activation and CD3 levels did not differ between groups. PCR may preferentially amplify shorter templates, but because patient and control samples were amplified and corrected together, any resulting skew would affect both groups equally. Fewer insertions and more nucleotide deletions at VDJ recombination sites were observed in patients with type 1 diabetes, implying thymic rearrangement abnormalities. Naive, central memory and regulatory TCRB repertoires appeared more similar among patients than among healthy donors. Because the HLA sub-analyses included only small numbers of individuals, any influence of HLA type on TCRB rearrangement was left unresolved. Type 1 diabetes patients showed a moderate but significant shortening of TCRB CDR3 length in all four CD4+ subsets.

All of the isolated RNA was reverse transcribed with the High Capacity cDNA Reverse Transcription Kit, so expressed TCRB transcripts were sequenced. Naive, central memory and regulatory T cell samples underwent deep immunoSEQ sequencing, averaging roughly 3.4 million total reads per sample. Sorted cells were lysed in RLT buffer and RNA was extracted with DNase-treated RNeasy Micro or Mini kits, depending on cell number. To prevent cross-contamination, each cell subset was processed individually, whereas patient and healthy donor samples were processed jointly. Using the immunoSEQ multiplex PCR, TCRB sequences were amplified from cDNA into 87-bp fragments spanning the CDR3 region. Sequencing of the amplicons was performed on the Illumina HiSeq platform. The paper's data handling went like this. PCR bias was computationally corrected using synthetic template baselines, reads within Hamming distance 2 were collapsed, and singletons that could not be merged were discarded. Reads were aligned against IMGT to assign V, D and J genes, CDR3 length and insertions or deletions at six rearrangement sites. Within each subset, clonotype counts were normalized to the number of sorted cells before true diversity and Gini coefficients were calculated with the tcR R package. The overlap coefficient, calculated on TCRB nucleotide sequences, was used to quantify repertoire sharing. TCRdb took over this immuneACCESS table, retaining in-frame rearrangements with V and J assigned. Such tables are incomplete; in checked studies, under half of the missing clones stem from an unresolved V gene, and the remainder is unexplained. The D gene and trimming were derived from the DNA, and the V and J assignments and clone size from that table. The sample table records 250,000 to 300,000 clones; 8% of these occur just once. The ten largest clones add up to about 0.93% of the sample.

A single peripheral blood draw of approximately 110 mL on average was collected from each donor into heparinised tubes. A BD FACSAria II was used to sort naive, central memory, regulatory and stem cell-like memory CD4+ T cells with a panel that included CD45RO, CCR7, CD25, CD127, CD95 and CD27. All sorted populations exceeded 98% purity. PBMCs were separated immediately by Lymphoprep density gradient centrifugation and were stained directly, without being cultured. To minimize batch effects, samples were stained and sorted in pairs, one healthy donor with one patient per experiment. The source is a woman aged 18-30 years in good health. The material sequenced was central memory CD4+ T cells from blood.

The bases are TGTGCCAGCAGCCAACTTCAGGGGTGGGGTGAAAAACTGTTTTTT. Its amino acids are CASSQLQGWGEKLFF. This sequence uses TRBV14 and TRBJ1-4; perhaps TRBD1 is the D gene, with 6 bases matching. Trimming costs V 2 bases and J 7 bases, and their ends lie 14 bases apart. CDR1 and CDR2 are read off the germline V gene as SGHDN and FVKESK. The CDR3 runs 15 residues from the cysteine to the phenylalanine. Solely the CDR3 DNA is kept, with 45 bases framed from the first base.